Included here is one T cell receptor (beta chain) sequence, with context. Its matching antigen is unknown. CD4+CD45RO+CD25- cells were isolated as memory CD4+ T cells. Findings and caveats of the study: The larger cohort examined one V-J beta rearrangement, not whole repertoires.

Trimming cost V 0 bases and J 2 bases, with 12 bases left between them. The CDR3 spans 16 residues. Per germline, CDR1 SGDLS and CDR2 YYNGEE. Using its own MiXCR run on the 5' RACE reads, TCRdb lists one record per CDR3 protein. The sample lists 45,000 to 70,000 distinct CDR3 sequences; roughly 28% were seen once. This chain connects TRBV9 to TRBJ2-1; D is possibly TRBD2 (5 bases). This clonotype was sampled from a female donor with breast cancer. The source material was tumor-infiltrating memory CD4+ T cells sorted from the breast tumor. Subset of the sample: memory CD4+ T cells, CD4+CD45RO+CD25-. DNA of the CDR3: TGTGCCAGCAGCGTAGGGAGCGGTGGGGCCTACAATGAGCAGTTCTTC. It encodes CASSVGSGGAYNEQFF.